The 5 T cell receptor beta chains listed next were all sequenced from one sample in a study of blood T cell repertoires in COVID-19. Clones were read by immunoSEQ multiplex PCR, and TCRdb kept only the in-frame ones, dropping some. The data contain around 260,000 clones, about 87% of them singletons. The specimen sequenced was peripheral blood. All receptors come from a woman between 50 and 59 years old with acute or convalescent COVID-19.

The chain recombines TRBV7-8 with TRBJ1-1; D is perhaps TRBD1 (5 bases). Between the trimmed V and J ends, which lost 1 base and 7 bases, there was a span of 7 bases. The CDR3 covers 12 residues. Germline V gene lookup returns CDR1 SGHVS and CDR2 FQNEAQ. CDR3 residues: CASSLEGREAFF. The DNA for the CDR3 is TGTGCCAGCAGCTTAGAGGGGCGTGAAGCTTTCTTT.

The CDR3 nucleotides are TGTGCCAGCAGCTTAGGCGGGGTTGGCACAGATACGCAGTATTTT. This gives the protein CASSLGGVGTDTQYF. The V call is TRBV11-3, the J call TRBJ2-3, with TRBD2 as a possible D gene (6 bases). Trimming left V 1 base short and J 1 base short, with 9 bases between. Germline lookup yields CDR1 SGHNT and CDR2 YENEEA. The CDR3 is made up of 15 amino acids.

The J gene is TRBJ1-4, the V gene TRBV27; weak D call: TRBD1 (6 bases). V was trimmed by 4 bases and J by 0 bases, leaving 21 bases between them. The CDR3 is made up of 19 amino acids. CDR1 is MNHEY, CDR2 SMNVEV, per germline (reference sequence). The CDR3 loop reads CASSSRMHRAFATNEKLFF. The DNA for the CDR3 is TGTGCCAGCAGTTCCCGCATGCACAGGGCATTTGCAACTAATGAAAAACTGTTTTTT.

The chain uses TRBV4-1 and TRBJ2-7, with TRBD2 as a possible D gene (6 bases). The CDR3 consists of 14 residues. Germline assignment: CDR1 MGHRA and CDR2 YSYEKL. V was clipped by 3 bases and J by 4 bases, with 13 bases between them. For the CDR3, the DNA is TGCGCCAGCAGCCATTCCGGGGGACGATACGAGCAGTACTTC. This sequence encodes CASSHSGGRYEQYF.

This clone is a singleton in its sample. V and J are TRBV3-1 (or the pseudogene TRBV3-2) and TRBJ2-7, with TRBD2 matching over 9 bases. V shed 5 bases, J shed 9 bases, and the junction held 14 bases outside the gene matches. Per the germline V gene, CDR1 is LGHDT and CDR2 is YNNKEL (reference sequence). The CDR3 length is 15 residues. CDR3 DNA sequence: TGTGCCAGCAGCATAGTAGCGGGAGCCCTCGGAGCGCAGTACTTC. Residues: CASSIVAGALGAQYF.